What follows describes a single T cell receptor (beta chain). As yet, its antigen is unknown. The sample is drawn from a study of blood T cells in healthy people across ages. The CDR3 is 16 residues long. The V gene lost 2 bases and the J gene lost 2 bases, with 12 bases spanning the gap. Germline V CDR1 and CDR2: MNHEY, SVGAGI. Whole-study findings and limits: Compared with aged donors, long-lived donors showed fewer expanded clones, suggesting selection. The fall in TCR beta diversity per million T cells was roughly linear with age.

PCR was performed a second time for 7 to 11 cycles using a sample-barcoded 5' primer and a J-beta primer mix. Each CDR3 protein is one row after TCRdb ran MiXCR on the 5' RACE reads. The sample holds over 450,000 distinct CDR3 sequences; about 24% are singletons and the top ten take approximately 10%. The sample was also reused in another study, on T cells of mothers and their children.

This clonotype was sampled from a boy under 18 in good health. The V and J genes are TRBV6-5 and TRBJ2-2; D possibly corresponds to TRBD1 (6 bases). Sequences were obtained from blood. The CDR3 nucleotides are TGTGCCAGCAGTTACGCCACGGGACACAACACCGGGGAGCTGTTTTTT. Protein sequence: CASSYATGHNTGELFF.